Listed below are T cell receptor beta chains from one sample, sequenced in a study of long-term antiretroviral therapy in people with HIV. This table comes from immunoSEQ multiplex PCR, and its TCRdb copy is limited to in-frame clones, with some not included. The data contain about 32,000 clones, 85% of them seen just once; the ten biggest clones take up 3.5% to 5.5%. The source material was unsorted PBMCs, sampled roughly 3.3 years after starting antiretroviral therapy. The source of these receptors is a man aged 18 to 29 with HIV. The CDR3 runs from the conserved cysteine through the conserved F or W. The D gene is left open where the match is weak. The size entry is marked missing in some rows and otherwise reads once, few, many or a size class.

V: TRBV5-1; J: TRBJ2-7; size: -; D: TRBD2; DNA: TGCGCCAGCAGCATCCGTGGACTAGCGGGGGACTCCTACGAGCAGTACTTC; CDR3: CASSIRGLAGDSYEQYF
V: TRBV5-1; J: TRBJ2-1; size: -; D: -; DNA: TGCGCCAGCAGCGTCTGGGGTGGGGCCCGGTTTTATAGGAATGAGCAGTTCTTC; CDR3: CASSVWGGARFYRNEQFF
V: TRBV6-6; J: TRBJ2-7; size: -; D: -; DNA: TGTGCCAGCAGGGTCCTCTACGAGCAGTACTTC; CDR3: CASRVLYEQYF
V: TRBV5-5; J: TRBJ2-7; size: -; D: TRBD1; DNA: TGTGCCAGCAGCCGAACCGGGACAGGGAGTCTTATCTACGAGCAGTACTTC; CDR3: CASSRTGTGSLIYEQYF
V: TRBV2; J: TRBJ2-7; size: -; D: TRBD2; DNA: TGTGCCAGCAGGACTAGCGGGGGGAACCGACCCCTCTACGAGCAGTACTTC; CDR3: CASRTSGGNRPLYEQYF
V: TRBV4-1; J: TRBJ1-1; size: -; D: -; DNA: TGCGCCAGCAGCCAAGGGGGTAAGGGGAAGAACACTGAAGCTTTCTTT; CDR3: CASSQGGKGKNTEAFF
V: TRBV5-1; J: TRBJ2-2; size: -; D: -; DNA: TGCGCCAGCAGCTTGGATCAGGGTGTCACCGGGGAGCTGTTTTTT; CDR3: CASSLDQGVTGELFF
V: TRBV7-2; J: TRBJ1-1; size: -; D: -; DNA: TGTGCCAGCAGCTTATGGGGGGCACCCAACACTGAAGCTTTCTTT; CDR3: CASSLWGAPNTEAFF
V: TRBV2; J: TRBJ2-3; size: -; D: TRBD2; DNA: TGTGCCAGCAGTGGACTAGCGGTTTGGGATACGCAGTATTTT; CDR3: CASSGLAVWDTQYF
V: TRBV14; J: TRBJ1-2; size: -; D: -; DNA: TGTGCCAGCAGCCAAGTGGGCCAGACCTACTATGGCTACACCTTC; CDR3: CASSQVGQTYYGYTF
V: TRBV19; J: TRBJ2-1; size: -; D: TRBD1; DNA: TGTGCCAGTAGTCCCGGGACAGGGATGCAGTTCTTC; CDR3: CASSPGTGMQFF
V: TRBV5-1; J: TRBJ1-1; size: -; D: TRBD1; DNA: TGCGCCAGCAGCCGTCAGGGGGACACTGAAGCTTTCTTT; CDR3: CASSRQGDTEAFF
V: TRBV9; J: TRBJ2-3; size: -; D: TRBD2; DNA: TGTGCCAGCAGCTTAAGCTCTAGCGGGAGACGTGATACGCAGTATTTT; CDR3: CASSLSSSGRRDTQYF
V: TRBV7-8; J: TRBJ2-7; size: -; D: TRBD2; DNA: TGTGCCAGCAGCTTAGCCGGGACTACCTTGTACGAGCAGTACTTC; CDR3: CASSLAGTTLYEQYF
V: TRBV6-6; J: TRBJ2-7; size: once; D: -; DNA: TGTGCCAGCACCCTTATAGCGGAAAGGGCCTCCTACGAGCAGTACTTC; CDR3: CASTLIAERASYEQYF
V: TRBV7-8; J: TRBJ1-1; size: -; D: -; DNA: TGTGCCAGTGGGGTAGGTGGCACTGAAGCTTTCTTT; CDR3: CASGVGGTEAFF
V: TRBV28; J: TRBJ1-5; size: -; D: TRBD1; DNA: TGTGCCAGCAGACGCGGGACAGATAGCAATCAGCCCCAGCATTTT; CDR3: CASRRGTDSNQPQHF
V: TRBV6-5; J: TRBJ2-2; size: -; D: TRBD1; DNA: TGTGCCAGCAGTTATGCCCCGACAGGGGCCGGGGAGCTGTTTTTT; CDR3: CASSYAPTGAGELFF
V: TRBV6-5; J: TRBJ1-1; size: -; D: -; DNA: TGTGCCAGCAGTTACCAACAGGGTGGGTCTGAAGCTTTCTTT; CDR3: CASSYQQGGSEAFF
V: TRBV13; J: TRBJ2-2; size: -; D: -; DNA: TGTGCCAGCAGCCCCGGACACCTCACCGGGGAGCTGTTTTTT; CDR3: CASSPGHLTGELFF
V: TRBV15; J: TRBJ2-7; size: -; D: -; DNA: TGTGCCACCAGTATTAAGAGACAGGCAGCGTACGAGCAGTACTTC; CDR3: CATSIKRQAAYEQYF
V: TRBV6-5; J: TRBJ2-4; size: -; D: TRBD2; DNA: TGTGCCAGCAGTTTAGCGGGGGGACCCAAAAACATTCAGTACTTC; CDR3: CASSLAGGPKNIQYF
V: TRBV27; J: TRBJ2-7; size: -; D: -; DNA: TGTGCCGTCCGGGACGGCGCCTACGAGCAGTACTTC; CDR3: CAVRDGAYEQYF
V: TRBV6-6; J: TRBJ2-2; size: -; D: -; DNA: TGTGCCAGCAGCCCCAAGGGAGGCCCGAACACCGGGGAGCTGTTTTTT; CDR3: CASSPKGGPNTGELFF
V: TRBV19; J: TRBJ1-2; size: -; D: -; DNA: TGTGCCAGTAGTATATCGGACAGCAACTATGGCTACACCTTC; CDR3: CASSISDSNYGYTF
V: TRBV7-3; J: TRBJ2-1; size: -; D: TRBD2; DNA: TGTGCCAGCAGCCCACAAGCGGGAGCGAACTACAATGAGCAGTTCTTC; CDR3: CASSPQAGANYNEQFF
V: TRBV19; J: TRBJ1-1; size: -; D: -; DNA: TGTGCCAGTAGTATAGCGGGGGCGTACACTGAAGCTTTCTTT; CDR3: CASSIAGAYTEAFF
V: TRBV29-1; J: TRBJ2-7; size: once; D: TRBD1; DNA: TGCAGCACGCGACAGGGGAGCAACGAGCAGTACTTC; CDR3: CSTRQGSNEQYF
V: TRBV11-2; J: TRBJ1-2; size: -; D: -; DNA: TGTGCCAGCAGCTTAAGTAGTGTGGGCAGAAACTATGGCTACACCTTC; CDR3: CASSLSSVGRNYGYTF
V: TRBV4-1; J: TRBJ1-1; size: -; D: -; DNA: TGCGCCAGCAGCCAAGTGGCCGGGAACACTGAAGCTTTCTTT; CDR3: CASSQVAGNTEAFF
V: TRBV7-2; J: TRBJ2-1; size: -; D: -; DNA: TGTGCCAGCAGCTTAGCGGTTGAGCAGTTCTTC; CDR3: CASSLAVEQFF
V: TRBV7-9; J: TRBJ2-7; size: -; D: TRBD1; DNA: TGTGCCAGCAGCCCGTCGACAGGGGTATACGAGCAGTACTTC; CDR3: CASSPSTGVYEQYF
V: TRBV18; J: TRBJ2-1; size: -; D: -; DNA: TGTGCCAGCTCACCGAGGACCACCGCCTCCTACAATGAGCAGTTCTTC; CDR3: CASSPRTTASYNEQFF
V: TRBV19; J: TRBJ1-4; size: -; D: TRBD1; DNA: TGTGCCAGTAGTTGGACAGGGGCAGAAAAACTGTTTTTT; CDR3: CASSWTGAEKLFF
V: TRBV7-9; J: TRBJ1-1; size: medium-sized; D: TRBD1; DNA: TGTGCCAGCAGCTTTACGGGACAGGGAGACACTGAAGCTTTCTTT; CDR3: CASSFTGQGDTEAFF
V: TRBV5-1; J: TRBJ2-2; size: -; D: TRBD2; DNA: TGCGCCAGCAGCTTGGACCGGACTAGCGGAGGTGGCACCGGGGAGCTGTTTTTT; CDR3: CASSLDRTSGGGTGELFF
V: TRBV19; J: TRBJ2-2; size: -; D: -; DNA: TGTGCCAGTAACAGCGGGAACACCGGGGAGCTGTTTTTT; CDR3: CASNSGNTGELFF
V: TRBV7-6; J: TRBJ1-1; size: once; D: -; DNA: TGTGCCAGCAGCTTAGCAGCAGGGACTCACACTGAAGCTTTCTTT; CDR3: CASSLAAGTHTEAFF
V: TRBV7-2; J: TRBJ1-2; size: -; D: -; DNA: TGTGCCAGCAGCCCCACTCCGGTGAACTATGGCTACACCTTC; CDR3: CASSPTPVNYGYTF
V: TRBV5-1; J: TRBJ2-7; size: once; D: -; DNA: TGCGCCAGCAGCTTGGCCGGGGGTGACGAGCAGTACTTC; CDR3: CASSLAGGDEQYF
V: TRBV11-2; J: TRBJ2-2; size: -; D: -; DNA: TGTGCCAGCAGCCTCCAGGGGCGGACTTCTTGGTCCGGCCCCGGGGAGCTGTTTTTT; CDR3: CASSLQGRTSWSGPGELFF
V: TRBV11-2; J: TRBJ2-3; size: -; D: -; DNA: TGTGCCAGCAGCAGGGACTCCTTCACAGATACGCAGTATTTT; CDR3: CASSRDSFTDTQYF
V: TRBV6-6; J: TRBJ1-1; size: few; D: TRBD1; DNA: TGTGCCAGCAGTTATGGACAGGCCGCGGAAGCTTTCTTT; CDR3: CASSYGQAAEAFF
V: TRBV19; J: TRBJ2-3; size: few; D: TRBD2; DNA: TGTGCCAGTAGTATAGCGGTAGCGGGAGGCCCTAGCACAGATACGCAGTATTTT; CDR3: CASSIAVAGGPSTDTQYF
V: TRBV27; J: TRBJ1-4; size: -; D: TRBD1; DNA: TGTGCCAGCAGTTTGGGACAGTCAACTAATGAAAAACTGTTTTTT; CDR3: CASSLGQSTNEKLFF
V: TRBV7-8; J: TRBJ1-1; size: -; D: -; DNA: TGTGCCAGCAGCCTTTACCTCGAGGGGGGAACTGAAGCTTTCTTT; CDR3: CASSLYLEGGTEAFF
V: TRBV7-9; J: TRBJ1-1; size: -; D: TRBD1; DNA: TGTGCCAGCAGCTTCGACAGGGGGACTGAAGCTTTCTTT; CDR3: CASSFDRGTEAFF
V: TRBV10-3; J: TRBJ2-7; size: -; D: -; DNA: TGTGCCATCAGTGAGTCAACAGTCAGTTACGAGCAGTACTTC; CDR3: CAISESTVSYEQYF
V: TRBV5-1; J: TRBJ2-7; size: -; D: TRBD1; DNA: TGCGCCAGCAGCTTGGGGACAGGGGACGAGCAGTACTTC; CDR3: CASSLGTGDEQYF
V: TRBV25-1; J: TRBJ2-1; size: -; D: TRBD1; DNA: TGTGCCAGCAGTTCAGGGGGCTCCTACAATGAGCAGTTCTTC; CDR3: CASSSGGSYNEQFF
V: TRBV10-2; J: TRBJ2-7; size: -; D: TRBD1; DNA: TGCGCCAGCAGTCCCGGGACAGGGCCCTACGAGCAGTACTTC; CDR3: CASSPGTGPYEQYF
V: TRBV9; J: TRBJ2-7; size: -; D: -; DNA: TGTGCCAGCAGCCCCCGGACAGACCCTCGGGACGAGCAGTACTTC; CDR3: CASSPRTDPRDEQYF
V: TRBV7-2; J: TRBJ2-7; size: -; D: -; DNA: TGTGCCAGCAGCTTAGGGGGTCAGCCTACCTACGAGCAGTACTTC; CDR3: CASSLGGQPTYEQYF
V: TRBV6-5; J: TRBJ2-7; size: -; D: TRBD2; DNA: TGTGCCAGCAGAGGGAGGGGCGAGCAGTACTTC; CDR3: CASRGRGEQYF
V: TRBV6-4; J: TRBJ2-1; size: -; D: TRBD2; DNA: TGTGCCAGCAGTGACTCTAGCGGGGGGGCCAATGAGCAGTTCTTC; CDR3: CASSDSSGGANEQFF
V: TRBV7-9; J: TRBJ2-2; size: -; D: -; DNA: TGTGCCAGCAGCCTCTGGAGGTTTACCGGGGAGCTGTTTTTT; CDR3: CASSLWRFTGELFF